This TCR beta chain was sequenced during a study of T-cell reconstitution after alpha-beta-depleted transplantation in children. The CDR3 contains 14 residues. Trimming pared 2 bases from V and 2 bases from J, leaving 6 bases between. CDR1 and CDR2 (germline): ENHRY, SYGVKD. This clonotype occurred a few times. Its target is unknown. This sample's TCRbeta library carried unique molecular identifier barcodes. TCRdb independently ran MiXCR on the PCR reads; one entry per CDR3 protein. Of 700,000 to 950,000 distinct CDR3 sequences in the sample, about 16% were seen once. General study results and limits: Some patients showed high day-60 TCRbeta diversity, which derived from surviving recipient T cells and thymic progenitors. The main origin of T-cell counts and diversity one year after transplant was newly produced T cells. Reportedly, only several hundred clones from non-depleted graft cells drove alpha-beta T-cell counts at about two months.

Sequenced here: PBMCs, mostly from graft donor cells, sampled 360 days after TCRalphabeta/CD19-depleted stem cell transplant. The gene calls are TRBV10-3 and TRBJ1-4; TRBD1 might be the D (5 bases). The origin of this receptor is a male patient between 10 and 17 years old who had a stem cell transplant for acute lymphoblastic leukemia, so the T cells may come from the graft donor. CDR3 nucleotide sequence: TGTGCCATCAGTGAGGGGGCGACTAATGAAAAACTGTTTTTT. This translates into CAISEGATNEKLFF.